These T cell receptor beta chains were read from a single sample in a study of shared clonotypes between healthy human individuals. The repertoire was sequenced with immunoSEQ multiplex PCR; TCRdb's copy has only in-frame clones and lacks some. The sample has around 700,000 clones; 90% to 95% are singletons. The sample was naive CD8+ T cells sorted from blood. The receptors come from a man aged 30 to 39 in good health. Each CDR3 is given without its conserved first and last residue. Clone size is shown for a subset of rows, as once, few, many or a class of expanded clone.

TRBJ2-7 TRBV2 - 11 AIRGTSYSEQY
TRBJ2-5 TRBV7-9 once 11 ASSLEQGQTQY
TRBJ2-7 TRBV5-1 - 13 ASSGGQGAPYEQY
TRBJ1-5 TRBV4-1 - 13 ASTLLPGRNQPQH
TRBJ2-2 TRBV7-3 - 15 ASSFSRLGGNTGELF
TRBJ1-1 TRBV29-1 - 9 SAFANTEAF
TRBJ2-5 TRBV6-5 - 11 ASSRTGGETQY
TRBJ1-5 TRBV2 - 16 ASSGDQGVGDSNQPQH
TRBJ1-2 TRBV2 - 10 ASGDRGNGYT
TRBJ2-1 TRBV10-1 - 10 ASSESRGEQF
TRBJ2-6 TRBV4-1 once 15 ASSQALGVSGANVLT
TRBJ2-7 TRBV5-1 - 14 ASSLSRAGGTYEQY
TRBJ2-7 TRBV27 - 9 ASSGGHEQY
TRBJ1-2 TRBV4-1 - 11 ASSLPRSGECT
TRBJ2-5 TRBV13 - 14 ASSSRTSGITETQY
TRBJ2-3 TRBV6-1 - 12 ASSEVGSTDTQY
TRBJ2-7 TRBV4-1 - 12 ASSQPGSSYEQY
TRBJ2-5 TRBV27 - 10 ASSWYQETQY
TRBJ2-5 TRBV28 - 11 ASSFRLQETQY